This T cell receptor (beta chain) was recorded in a study of vaccination effects on CD4 cells after COVID-19. Sequencing used immunoSEQ multiplex PCR; TCRdb keeps in-frame clones, though not all of them. Here the sample spans some 22,000 clones, roughly 76% being singletons. Viral peptide pool expansion of antigen-specific CD4+ T cells preceded sequencing in the ViraFEST assay. The authors isolated CD4+ T cells after about eleven days of culture. Each person got two doses of an mRNA SARS-CoV-2 vaccine, BNT162b2 or mRNA-1273. People in the vaccine group had not been infected with SARS-CoV-2 before, and their nucleocapsid antibodies were negative. Culturing of 1.5 million to 2.5 million PBMC per well took place with approximately 9.3 IU/ml IL-2 and 7.5 to 10 ug/ml peptides. Half-medium changes using IL-2 medium occurred on days 3 and 7. As regards this clone: The antigen remains unidentified.

This CDR3 comprises 13 residues. Germline V gene sequence: CDR1 SNHLY, CDR2 FYNNEI. V gave up 8 bases and J gave up 3 bases, with 13 bases separating them. The sequencing here drew on CD4+ T cells from PBMCs cultured with HCoV-229E spike peptides, taken after COVID-19 vaccination. The J gene is TRBJ2-5, the V gene TRBV2; possible D gene TRBD2, 6 bases. The origin of this receptor is a human donor who received a COVID-19 vaccine. The CDR3 nucleotides are TGTGCCAGCCGTACTAGCCCTAAAGAGACCCAGTACTTC. Its translation: CASRTSPKETQYF.